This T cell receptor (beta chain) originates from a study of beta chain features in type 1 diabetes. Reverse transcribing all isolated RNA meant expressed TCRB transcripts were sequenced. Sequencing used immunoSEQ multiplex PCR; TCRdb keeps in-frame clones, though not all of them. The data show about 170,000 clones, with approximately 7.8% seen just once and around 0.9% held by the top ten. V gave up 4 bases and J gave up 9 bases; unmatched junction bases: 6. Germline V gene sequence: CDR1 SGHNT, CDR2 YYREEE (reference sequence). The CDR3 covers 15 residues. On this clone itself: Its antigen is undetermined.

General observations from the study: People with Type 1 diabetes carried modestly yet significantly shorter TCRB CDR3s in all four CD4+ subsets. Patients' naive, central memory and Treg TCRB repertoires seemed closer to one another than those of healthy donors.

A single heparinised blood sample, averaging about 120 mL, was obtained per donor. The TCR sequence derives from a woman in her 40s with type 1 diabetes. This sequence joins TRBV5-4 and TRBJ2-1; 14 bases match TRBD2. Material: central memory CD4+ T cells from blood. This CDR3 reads CASSPGGLAGGEQFF. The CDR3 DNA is TGTGCCAGCAGCCCCGGCGGACTAGCGGGAGGTGAGCAGTTCTTC.